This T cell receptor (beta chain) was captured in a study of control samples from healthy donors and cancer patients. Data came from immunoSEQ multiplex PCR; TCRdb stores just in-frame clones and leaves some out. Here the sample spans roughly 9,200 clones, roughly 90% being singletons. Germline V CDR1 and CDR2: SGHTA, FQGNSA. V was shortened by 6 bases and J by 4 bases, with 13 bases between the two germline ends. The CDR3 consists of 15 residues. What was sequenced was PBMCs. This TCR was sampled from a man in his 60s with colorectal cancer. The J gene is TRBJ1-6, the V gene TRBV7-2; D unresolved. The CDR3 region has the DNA TGTGCCAGCAGTTGGGAAGGACGGTATAATTCACCCCTCCACTTT. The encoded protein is CASSWEGRYNSPLHF.